The 11 T cell receptor beta chains given below trace back to one sample, sequenced in a study of cytomegalovirus exposure and HLA in healthy donors. Clones were sequenced by immunoSEQ multiplex PCR, and TCRdb holds only the in-frame ones, with some missing. The sample lists 170,000 or so clones; 65% to 85% were seen once. Sample: PBMCs. These receptors were taken from a woman aged 18 to 35 in good health and CMV-seropositive.

The V gene is TRBV6-5, the J gene TRBJ1-2; 9 nucleotides align to TRBD1. With V trimmed by 8 bases and J by 6 bases, 7 bases remained unmatched. The CDR3 is 13 amino acids. In germline, CDR1 is MNHEY, CDR2 SVGAGI. CDR3 nucleotide sequence: TGTGCCAGCCGCGACAGGGGGTTCGATGGCTACACCTTC. It yields the protein CASRDRGFDGYTF.

Here the CDR3 DNA reads TGCGCCAGCAGCGCCCCTAGCGGAGGAACCACCGGGGAGCTGTTTTTT. Encoded protein: CASSAPSGGTTGELFF. This chain links TRBV4-3 with TRBJ2-2, with TRBD2 matching 7 bases. The CDR3 has 16 residues. V was clipped by 5 bases and J by 4 bases; unmatched bases: 10. Germline CDR1 is LGHNA and CDR2 is YSLEER.

This clone has just one count. This CDR3 is CASSWTSGGTTSYEQYF. Here the CDR3 DNA reads TGTGCCAGCAGCTGGACTAGCGGGGGGACGACCTCCTACGAGCAGTACTTC. The chain is built from TRBV13 and TRBJ2-7; 14 bases fit TRBD2. The germline gives CDR1 PRHDT, CDR2 FYEKMQ (reference sequence). The CDR3 spans 17 residues. The J segment lost 0 bases and the V segment lost 4 bases, leaving 5 bases of the junction unmatched.

The gene calls are TRBV5-6 and TRBJ2-5; TRBD2 matches at 8 bases. Germline V gene data show CDR1 as SGHDT and CDR2 as YYEEEE. This CDR3 is 16 amino acids long. V lost 2 bases to trimming and J lost 4 bases; unmatched junction nucleotides: 10. The CDR3 coding sequence is TGTGCCAGCAGCTTCCCTGGACACGGGAGGGGAGAGACCCAGTACTTC. It codes for CASSFPGHGRGETQYF.

The chain joins TRBV19 to TRBJ1-2; TRBD1 matches 9 bases. This CDR3 spans 14 amino acids. The germline V gene has CDR1 LNHDA and CDR2 SQIVND (reference sequence). The V and J ends lost 4 bases and 6 bases, in that order; junction bases with no gene match: 6. The CDR3 is CASSTGTGNHGYTF. The CDR3 region has the DNA TGTGCCAGTAGTACGGGGACAGGGAACCATGGCTACACCTTC.

V usage is TRBV7-8 and J usage is TRBJ2-7; the D gene is possibly TRBD1 (6 bases). Germline loops: CDR1 SGHVS, CDR2 FQNEAQ. The CDR3 is 12 amino acids. V shed 5 bases and J shed 6 bases, with 11 bases lying between them. The CDR3 loop is CASSHRAGEQYF. DNA for the CDR3: TGTGCCAGCAGCCACAGGGCGGGCGAGCAGTACTTC.

The chain joins TRBV2 to TRBJ1-1, with D perhaps matching TRBD1 (5 bases). This CDR3 spans 15 amino acids. The V end was cut by 0 bases, the J end by 3 bases, with 11 bases between. Germline V lookup: CDR1 SNHLY, CDR2 FYNNEI. CDR3: CASSEALGADTEAFF. The CDR3 nucleotides are TGTGCCAGCAGTGAAGCGCTAGGGGCGGACACTGAAGCTTTCTTT.

The V and J genes are TRBV7-9 and TRBJ2-3, with 9 bases lining up with TRBD2. Germline V gene sequence: CDR1 SEHNR, CDR2 FQNEAQ (reference sequence). The CDR3 has 15 residues. V dropped 5 bases and J dropped 2; count of bases not matched to a gene: 5. CDR3 coding DNA: TGTGCCAGCAGCACGAGACTAGCGGACACAGATACGCAGTATTTT. Translated: CASSTRLADTDTQYF. The entire variable domain, with the rest obtained from reference TRBV7-9 and TRBJ2-3, is as follows: DTGVSQNPRHKITKRGQNVTFRCDPISEHNRLYWYRQTLGQGPEFLTYFQNEAQLEKSRLLSDRFSAERPKGSFSTLEIQRTEQGDSAMYLCASSTRLADTDTQYFGPGTRLTVL.

This clone turned up a few times. The chain employs TRBV5-4 and TRBJ2-5; TRBD1 might be the D (5 bases). Per the germline V gene, CDR1 is SGHNT and CDR2 is YYREEE (reference sequence). V dropped 4 bases and J dropped 2 bases, with 9 bases sitting between them. This CDR3 spans 13 amino acids. The CDR3, as DNA: TGTGCCAGCAGCGTAGGGGTTCAAGAGACCCAGTACTTC. Protein: CASSVGVQETQYF.

The chain is built from TRBV7-6 and TRBJ2-3; D gene unclear. V was clipped by 2 bases and J by 6 bases, with 21 bases between them. This CDR3 comprises 17 residues. CDR1 is SGHVS and CDR2 is FNYEAQ in the germline V gene. CDR3 loop: CASSLFGGRLASDTQYF. CDR3 coding DNA: TGTGCCAGCAGCTTATTTGGTGGCAGATTGGCTTCCGATACGCAGTATTTT.

The gene calls are TRBV11-3 and TRBJ2-1; possible D gene TRBD2, 5 bases. V shed 1 base and J shed 13 bases, with 11 bases lying between them. Germline V lookup: CDR1 SGHNT, CDR2 YENEEA. The CDR3 extends over 12 amino acids. In DNA, the CDR3 is TGTGCCAGCAGCTTAGGGGGAGTACATCAGTTCTTC. This translates into CASSLGGVHQFF.